The 25 T cell receptor beta chains in this list originate from one sample, sequenced in a study of early T cells in non-severe SARS-CoV-2 infection. TCRdb recomputed calls from the 5' RACE reads with MiXCR, one row per CDR3 protein. The table records approximately 120,000 distinct CDR3 sequences, approximately 15% of them present only once. Sequencing used whole blood. The origin of the receptors is an adult who was a healthcare worker with PCR-confirmed SARS-CoV-2 infection or an uninfected control (not recorded which).

The chain joins TRBV6-6 to TRBJ1-1; possible D gene TRBD1, 5 bases. V shed 7 bases and J shed 5 bases, with 17 bases lying between them. The CDR3 has 14 amino acids. In germline, CDR1 is MNHNY, CDR2 SVGAGI (reference sequence). The chain's CDR3 is CASNPILGETEAFF. The CDR3 DNA sequence: TGTGCCAGCAACCCCATTTTGGGGGAAACTGAAGCTTTCTTT.

This clonotype has a handful of counts. The chain combines TRBV29-1 with TRBJ2-5; D uncertain. The CDR3 length is 14 residues. Trimming removed 5 bases at V and 4 bases at J, with 17 bases between. The germline gives CDR1 SQVTM, CDR2 ANQGSEA. The CDR3: CSVFLTSAGETQYF. CDR3 DNA sequence: TGCAGCGTTTTCTTAACCTCTGCTGGAGAGACCCAGTACTTC.

This clonotype occurred a few times. The chain is built from TRBV5-1 and TRBJ2-1; D call uncertain. Germline CDR1 and CDR2: SGHRS and YFSETQ. V was clipped by 4 bases and J by 7 bases, with 12 bases between them. The CDR3 runs 13 residues. CDR3 DNA sequence: TGCGCCAGCAGCCCCTTTGCCGGAAATGAGCAGTTCTTC. Translating gives CASSPFAGNEQFF.

There are a few counts of this clonotype. The chain is built from TRBV11-2 and TRBJ1-6; D perhaps matches TRBD1 (5 bases). This CDR3 comprises 15 residues. Germline lookup yields CDR1 SGHAT and CDR2 FQNNGV. V gave up 2 bases and J gave up 10 bases, with 15 bases separating them. DNA of the CDR3: TGTGCCAGCAGCTTAATGGCCAGGGTATTCTCACCCCTCCACTTT. This codes for CASSLMARVFSPLHF.

The rearrangement joins TRBV5-1 to TRBJ2-7, with D possibly being TRBD2 (7 bases). CDR1 SGHRS and CDR2 YFSETQ come from the germline V gene. With 2 bases removed from V and 1 base from J, the gap between germline ends came to 13 bases. The CDR3 is 15 amino acids. This CDR3 reads CASSLGGGYSYEQYF. The CDR3 coding sequence is TGCGCCAGCAGCTTAGGCGGGGGCTATTCCTACGAGCAGTACTTC.

The genes are TRBV7-9 and TRBJ1-6; unclear D gene. The CDR3 is made up of 14 amino acids. V dropped 8 bases and J dropped 6 bases, with 14 bases sitting between them. Germline V CDR1 and CDR2: SEHNR, FQNEAQ (reference sequence). In DNA form, the CDR3 reads TGTGCCAGCCACCCGGAGGTTCGTAATTCACCCCTCCACTTT. Encoded protein: CASHPEVRNSPLHF.

The gene calls are TRBV20-1 and TRBJ2-1; 11 nucleotides line up with TRBD1. Germline V lookup: CDR1 DFQATT, CDR2 SNEGSKA (reference sequence). The CDR3 runs to 15 residues. J was trimmed by 4 bases and V by 5 bases; bases with no gene match: 7. CDR3 coding DNA: TGCAGTGCTGCAACCGGGACAGGGGGGTACAATGAGCAGTTCTTC. This translates into CSAATGTGGYNEQFF.

The chain has TRBV10-3 and TRBJ2-7; 7 nucleotides line up with TRBD2. Germline CDR1 reads ENHRY; CDR2 reads SYGVKD. The CDR3 has 11 residues. J lost 9 bases, V lost 2 bases, and 1 base had no gene match. CDR3 bases: TGTGCCATCAGTGAGGAGCGGGGGCAGTACTTC. Translating it yields CAISEERGQYF.

The chain uses TRBV1 and TRBJ2-1. TRBV1 is a pseudogene segment. This CDR3 is built from 15 residues. The CDR3 here is CTSSPWGSSYNEQFF. CDR3 nucleotide sequence: TGCACCAGCAGCCCCTGGGGTTCCTCCTACAATGAGCAGTTCTTC.

J is TRBJ1-5 and V is TRBV3-1, with D unclear. V lost 3 bases, J lost 6 bases, and 9 bases lay in between. Germline V CDR1 and CDR2: LGHDT, YNNKEL (reference sequence). This CDR3 region has 13 residues. CDR3 amino acids: CASSQLPGQPQHF. In DNA, the CDR3 is TGTGCCAGCAGCCAGCTACCGGGTCAGCCCCAGCATTTT.

V and J are TRBV18 and TRBJ2-1, with a tentative D call TRBD2 (6 bases). This CDR3 is 13 amino acids long. The V gene's germline CDR1 is KGHSH and CDR2 LQKENI. The V end lost 4 bases, the J end lost 6 bases, and 10 bases lay between the germline ends. CDR3 residues: CASSRGTGNEQFF. DNA for the CDR3: TGTGCCAGCTCACGTGGGACTGGCAATGAGCAGTTCTTC.

This clonotype was counted between two and nine times. This chain links TRBV20-1 with TRBJ1-4, with D unclear. V was cut by 3 bases and J by 3 bases, with 8 bases left in between. The CDR3 runs to 13 residues. The germline V gene has CDR1 DFQATT and CDR2 SNEGSKA (reference sequence). The DNA of the CDR3 is TGCAGTGCTAGCCGGGATGCTAATGAAAAACTGTTTTTT. It encodes CSASRDANEKLFF.

The chain has TRBV20-1 and TRBJ2-2, with D unresolved. This CDR3 has 14 residues. V was clipped by 0 bases and J by 1 base, with 6 bases between them. CDR1 is DFQATT, CDR2 SNEGSKA, per germline (reference sequence). In DNA, the CDR3 is TGCAGTGCTAGAGACGCCCAGAACACCGGGGAGCTGTTTTTT. Translated: CSARDAQNTGELFF.

This clonotype has just a few counts. The rearrangement uses TRBV9 and TRBJ2-5; TRBD2 agrees at 9 bases. Germline CDR1 SGDLS, CDR2 YYNGEE. The CDR3 covers 16 residues. The V gene end was trimmed by 4 bases and the J gene end by 0 bases; junction bases not matched to a gene: 7. The CDR3 sequence is CASSPTSGGNQETQYF. CDR3 nucleotide sequence: TGTGCCAGCAGCCCCACAAGCGGGGGGAACCAAGAGACCCAGTACTTC.

CDR3: CASSYGGTGANTEAFF. In nucleotides, the CDR3 is TGTGCCAGCAGTTACGGAGGGACAGGCGCGAACACTGAAGCTTTCTTT. The V gene is TRBV6-2 or TRBV6-3, the J gene TRBJ1-1; 8 bases line up with TRBD1. CDR1 MNHEY and CDR2 SVGEGT come from the germline V gene. The CDR3 runs to 16 residues. Trimming took 2 bases from V and 1 from J; bases not matched to a gene: 6.

This clonotype appeared many times. The chain is built from TRBV29-1 and TRBJ2-1, with 7 bases identical to TRBD1. The CDR3 contains 11 residues. Germline V CDR1 and CDR2: SQVTM, ANQGSEA. Trimming took 4 bases from V and 10 from J; bases not matched to a gene: 4. CDR3 nucleotide sequence: TGCAGCGTTGGTAGAGGGGGCGAGCAGTTCTTC. It translates to CSVGRGGEQFF.

The CDR3 here is CASSPSGGANYF. As DNA, the CDR3 is TGCGCCAGCAGCCCGAGCGGGGGGGCCAATTATTTT. The gene calls are TRBV5-1 and TRBJ2-3, with TRBD2 matching 10 bases. The V and J ends lost 4 bases and 15 bases, in that order; junction bases with no gene match: 8. Germline V gives CDR1 SGHRS, CDR2 YFSETQ. The CDR3 spans 12 residues. The full variable domain, in which reference TRBV5-1 and TRBJ2-3 provide the parts outside the CDR3, is KAGVTQTPRYLIKTRGQQVTLSCSPISGHRSVSWYQQTPGQGLQFLFEYFSETQRNKGNFPGRFSGRQFSNSRSEMNVSTLELGDSALYLCASSPSGGANYFGPGTRLTVL.

This clonotype was observed a few times. The V call is TRBV11-2, the J call TRBJ2-7, with D possibly TRBD1 on 5 matching bases. Germline V gene lookup returns CDR1 SGHAT and CDR2 FQNNGV. The ends were cut back, 4 bases at V and 1 base at J, with 14 bases in the middle. The CDR3 contains 15 residues. The CDR3 spells CASSYQGTQSYEQYF. The DNA for the CDR3 is TGTGCCAGCAGCTACCAGGGAACCCAATCCTACGAGCAGTACTTC.

This clonotype was seen only once. The chain is built from TRBV5-1 and TRBJ2-2; D tentatively fits TRBD1 or TRBD2 (5 bases each). V was pared by 4 bases and J by 4 bases, with 14 bases between. Germline loops: CDR1 SGHRS, CDR2 YFSETQ. This CDR3 has 15 amino acids. CDR3 in DNA: TGCGCCAGCAGCCCGGGACGGTCAGGCACCGGGGAGCTGTTTTTT. This translates into CASSPGRSGTGELFF.

There are a few counts of this clonotype. The chain is built from TRBV20-1 and TRBJ2-7; no firm D call. Per the germline V gene, CDR1 is DFQATT and CDR2 is SNEGSKA (reference sequence). The CDR3 covers 13 residues. V was shortened by 0 bases and J by 3 bases, with 9 bases between the two germline ends. CDR3 sequence reads: CSARDATDYEQYF. The DNA of the CDR3 is TGCAGTGCTAGAGATGCTACAGACTACGAGCAGTACTTC.

The table lists this clonotype with many counts. The chain links TRBV29-1 to TRBJ2-5; 7 bases map to TRBD2. V shed 4 bases and J 2 bases; nucleotides not matched to a gene: 1. This CDR3 region has 12 residues. Germline lookup yields CDR1 SQVTM and CDR2 ANQGSEA. The DNA for the CDR3 is TGCAGCGTTGGGGGACTACAAGAGACCCAGTACTTC. Protein: CSVGGLQETQYF.

The chain is built from TRBV4-1 and TRBJ1-3, with D hard to call. The CDR3 extends over 16 amino acids. Germline V gene data show CDR1 as MGHRA and CDR2 as YSYEKL. The V and J ends lost 0 bases and 2 bases respectively, with 11 bases between them. CDR3 sequence (DNA): TGCGCCAGCAGCCAAGAAGTATGGACTCCTGGAAACACCATATATTTT. It codes for CASSQEVWTPGNTIYF.

V usage is TRBV2 and J usage is TRBJ1-2; no definite D call. The CDR3 consists of 11 residues. Germline lookup yields CDR1 SNHLY and CDR2 FYNNEI. V was trimmed by 6 bases and J by 8 bases, leaving 10 bases between them. CDR3 residues: CASREAQGYTF. The CDR3 DNA reads TGTGCCAGCAGGGAGGCCCAGGGCTACACCTTC. Filled out from reference TRBV2 and TRBJ1-2, the complete variable domain reads EPEVTQTPSHQVTQMGQEVILRCVPISNHLYFYWYRQILGQKVEFLVSFYNNEISEKSEIFDDQFSVERPDGSNFTLKIRSTKLEDSAMYFCASREAQGYTFGSGTRLTVV.

This clonotype occurred a few times. The gene calls are TRBV4-1 and TRBJ1-2; the D gene is possibly TRBD1 (6 bases). The CDR3 extends over 15 amino acids. With 2 bases removed from V and 2 bases from J, the gap between germline ends came to 12 bases. CDR1 and CDR2 (germline): MGHRA, YSYEKL. CDR3 bases: TGCGCCAGCAGCCAAACCCCCGGGACAAACTATGGCTACACCTTC. Protein product: CASSQTPGTNYGYTF.

This clonotype was counted between two and nine times. The chain has TRBV10-3 and TRBJ1-2; D uncertain. The CDR3 sequence is 12 residues long. V was shortened by 2 bases and J by 6 bases, with 7 bases between the two germline ends. CDR1 ENHRY and CDR2 SYGVKD come from the germline V gene. The CDR3 nucleotides are TGTGCCATCAGTGAGGGGGTGGATGGCTACACCTTC. This translates into CAISEGVDGYTF.